This section outlines one TCR beta chain sequence together with its context. These data originate in a study of T cell repertoires in ileal Crohn's disease. V was clipped by 5 bases and J by 3 bases; unmatched bases: 3. This CDR3 is 14 amino acids long. CDR1 is SEHNR, CDR2 FQNEAQ, per germline (reference sequence). TCRB immunosequencing input was roughly 500 nanograms of biopsy DNA per sample. The method was immunoSEQ multiplex PCR; TCRdb's version includes in-frame clones alone and lacks a portion of them. The repertoire has approximately 4,500 clones, 70% to 85% of them found once; the top ten carry 20% to 25%.

The chain links TRBV7-9 to TRBJ2-7; 11 bases fit TRBD2. Sequenced sample: ileal tissue. The TCR comes from an adult with Crohn's disease. CDR3 sequence: CASSPGTSGYEQYF. The DNA for the CDR3 is TGTGCCAGCAGCCCAGGGACTAGCGGCTACGAGCAGTACTTC.